This T cell receptor beta chain was retrieved from a study of prognosis after radiotherapy for stage I lung cancer. Study as a whole: Medical inoperability applied to all of the non-small cell lung cancer patients. A handful of patients developed distant metastases (median roughly 7 months) after radiotherapy; some 15 showed no significant progression. Study-wide points: Reduced unique TCR clone counts were recorded after stereotactic body radiation therapy, with a median of 10,088 versus 6,861.

As for this clonotype: Its antigen is undetermined.

By two-round multiplex PCR, the TCR beta CDR3 was amplified from genomic DNA. First-round PCR amplification was performed with primers specific to each TRBV and TRBJ gene. For its second round, the PCR relied on universal primers. TCRdb called the multiplex PCR reads again in MiXCR, with one record for every CDR3 protein. The data contain over 8,500 distinct CDR3 sequences, roughly 60% of them singletons. The CDR3 consists of 16 residues. The V gene lost 6 bases and the J gene lost 7 bases, with 24 bases spanning the gap. Looked up from germline, CDR1 is SGHTA and CDR2 is FQGNSA. This specimen consisted of PBMCs, obtained before or after stereotactic body radiation therapy (not recorded which). V usage is TRBV7-2 and J usage is TRBJ1-2, with D possibly matching TRBD1 (5 bases). The sequence came from a donor older than 45 with non-small cell lung cancer. DNA of the CDR3: TGTGCCAGCAGTCAACAGCCAATGAGCAGGGTCTCTGGCTACACCTTC. The encoded protein is CASSQQPMSRVSGYTF.